Listed below are T cell receptor beta chains from one sample, sequenced in a study of blood T cell repertoires in COVID-19. Generated by immunoSEQ multiplex PCR, the TCRdb table keeps only in-frame clones and is missing some. The sample consists of about 59,000 clones, around four fifths of them appearing once. The source material was peripheral blood. All receptors come from a woman aged 80 or over with acute or convalescent COVID-19. CDR3s include the opening cysteine and the closing phenylalanine or tryptophan. The order of the fields is J gene, V gene, D gene, CDR3 protein, CDR3 DNA. D genes are given only for firm matches.

j_gene: TRBJ2-7; v_gene: TRBV27; d_gene: TRBD1; CDR3aa: CASSLAGQGAYEQYF; CDR3nt: TGTGCCAGCAGTTTAGCGGGTCAGGGGGCTTACGAGCAGTACTTC
j_gene: TRBJ2-1; v_gene: TRBV7-3; d_gene: NA; CDR3aa: CASSYRRGEQFF; CDR3nt: TGTGCCAGCAGCTACCGAAGGGGTGAGCAGTTCTTC
j_gene: TRBJ1-1; v_gene: TRBV12-3/TRBV12-4; d_gene: NA; CDR3aa: CASSRDGDTEAFF; CDR3nt: TGTGCCAGCAGTAGAGACGGAGACACTGAAGCTTTCTTT
j_gene: TRBJ1-1; v_gene: TRBV19; d_gene: TRBD1; CDR3aa: CASGDRDRGLRAFF; CDR3nt: TGTGCCAGCGGGGACCGGGACAGGGGGCTAAGAGCTTTCTTT
j_gene: TRBJ2-5; v_gene: TRBV14; d_gene: NA; CDR3aa: CASSQVGFQGETQYF; CDR3nt: TGTGCCAGCAGCCAGGTCGGGTTTCAGGGAGAGACCCAGTACTTC
j_gene: TRBJ2-6; v_gene: TRBV7-2; d_gene: NA; CDR3aa: CASSSRQPSGANVLTF; CDR3nt: TGTGCCAGCAGCTCGAGACAGCCCTCTGGGGCCAACGTCCTGACTTTC
j_gene: TRBJ2-3; v_gene: TRBV4-1; d_gene: NA; CDR3aa: CASSQEGRRLSTDTQYF; CDR3nt: TGCGCCAGCAGCCAAGAGGGGAGGAGACTAAGCACAGATACGCAGTATTTT
j_gene: TRBJ2-5; v_gene: TRBV7-7; d_gene: TRBD2; CDR3aa: CASSSAGLVQETQYF; CDR3nt: TGTGCCAGCAGCTCGGCGGGACTAGTCCAAGAGACCCAGTACTTC
j_gene: TRBJ1-4; v_gene: TRBV27; d_gene: NA; CDR3aa: CASSLRGEEKLFF; CDR3nt: TGTGCCAGCAGTTTAAGGGGCGAAGAAAAACTGTTTTTT
j_gene: TRBJ1-1; v_gene: TRBV7-9; d_gene: TRBD1; CDR3aa: CASSSRGQGTSIEAFF; CDR3nt: TGTGCCAGCAGCTCCCGGGGACAGGGGACCTCGATTGAAGCTTTCTTT